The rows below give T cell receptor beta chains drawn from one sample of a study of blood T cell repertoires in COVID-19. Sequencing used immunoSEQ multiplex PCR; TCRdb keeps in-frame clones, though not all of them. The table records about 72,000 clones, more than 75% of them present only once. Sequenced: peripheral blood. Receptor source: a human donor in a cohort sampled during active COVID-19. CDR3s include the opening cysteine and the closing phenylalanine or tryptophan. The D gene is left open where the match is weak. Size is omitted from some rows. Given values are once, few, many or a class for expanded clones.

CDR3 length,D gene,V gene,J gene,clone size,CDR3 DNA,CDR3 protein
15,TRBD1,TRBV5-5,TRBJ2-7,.,TGTGCCAGCAGCTTCGGACAGGCGCCTAGTTACGAGCAGTACTTC,CASSFGQAPSYEQYF
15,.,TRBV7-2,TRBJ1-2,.,TGTGCCAGCAGCTCAGGGGAGTCCCAGACGGGAGGCTACACCTTC,CASSSGESQTGGYTF
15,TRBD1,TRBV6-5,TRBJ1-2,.,TGTGCCAGCAGCCCCTATGGACAGGGGGTTTATGGCTACACCTTC,CASSPYGQGVYGYTF
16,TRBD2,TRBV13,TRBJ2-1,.,TGTGCCAGCAGCGCGCTTAGCGGGGCCTCCTACAATGAGCAGTTCTTC,CASSALSGASYNEQFF
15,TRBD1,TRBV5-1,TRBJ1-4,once,TGCGCCAGCAGCTTGGGGGGCAGGGGGCGTGAAAAACTGTTTTTT,CASSLGGRGREKLFF
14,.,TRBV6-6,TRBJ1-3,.,TGTGCCAGCAGTTCCATTAGATCTGGAAACACCATATATTTT,CASSSIRSGNTIYF
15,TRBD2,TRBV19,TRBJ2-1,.,TGTGCCAGTAGTAGGGGACTAGCGGGATACAATGAGCAGTTCTTC,CASSRGLAGYNEQFF
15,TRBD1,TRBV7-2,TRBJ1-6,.,TGTGCCAGCAGCTTAGAGGGGACAGCCAATTCACCCCTCCACTTT,CASSLEGTANSPLHF
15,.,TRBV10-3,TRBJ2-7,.,TGTGCCATCAGTGAGTCCGAACTAATGCTCTACGAGCAGTACTTC,CAISESELMLYEQYF
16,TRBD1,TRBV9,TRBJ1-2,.,TGTGCCAGCAGCGTAGGTCAGGGACAGGGGGCCAGGGGCTACACCTTC,CASSVGQGQGARGYTF
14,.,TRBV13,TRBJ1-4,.,TGTGCCAGCAGCTACCGTCGGGCTAGCGAAAAACTGTTTTTT,CASSYRRASEKLFF
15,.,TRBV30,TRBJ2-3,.,TGTGCCTGGAGTGTCTTATCCCTCCCCACAGATACGCAGTATTTT,CAWSVLSLPTDTQYF
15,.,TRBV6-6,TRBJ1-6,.,TGTGCCAGCAGTTACTCGTGGACAGACGACTCACCCCTCCACTTT,CASSYSWTDDSPLHF
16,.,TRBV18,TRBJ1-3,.,TGTGCCAGCTCACCACAAGGGGCAAACTCTGGAAACACCATATATTTT,CASSPQGANSGNTIYF
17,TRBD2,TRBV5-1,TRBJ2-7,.,TGCGCCAGCAGCTTGGATGTGCAGCGGGGAATTTCCTACGAGCAGTACTTC,CASSLDVQRGISYEQYF
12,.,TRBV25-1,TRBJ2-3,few,TGTGCCAGCAGTCGAGCGGCAGATACGCAGTATTTT,CASSRAADTQYF
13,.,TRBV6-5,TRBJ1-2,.,TGTGCCAGCAGTTACTCGGAGGAAGGCGGCTACACCTTC,CASSYSEEGGYTF
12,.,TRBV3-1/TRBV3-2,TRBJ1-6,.,TGTGCCAGCAGCCAAGAAAAGCCTAGGGAGGACTTT,CASSQEKPREDF
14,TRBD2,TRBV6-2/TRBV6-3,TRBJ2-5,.,TGTGCCAGCAGTAACAGACGGGGAGGGGAGACCCAGTACTTC,CASSNRRGGETQYF
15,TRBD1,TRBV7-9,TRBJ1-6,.,TGTGCCAGCAGCCCGACAGGGGACTATAATTCACCCCTCCACTTT,CASSPTGDYNSPLHF
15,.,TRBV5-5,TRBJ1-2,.,TGTGCCAGCACCGCTAGCAGTAATAGGGTTTATGGCTACACCTTC,CASTASSNRVYGYTF
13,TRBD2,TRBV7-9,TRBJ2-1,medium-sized,TGTGCCAGCAGTTCCGGGACTAGCAATGAGCAGTTCTTC,CASSSGTSNEQFF
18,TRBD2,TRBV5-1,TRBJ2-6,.,TGCGCCAGCAGCTTGGCCCTAGCGGGGAGCTCTGGGGCCAACGTCCTGACTTTC,CASSLALAGSSGANVLTF
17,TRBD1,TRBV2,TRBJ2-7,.,TGTGCCAGCAGTGAAGCGCCCCTCCGGACAGGATCCTACGAGCAGTACTTC,CASSEAPLRTGSYEQYF
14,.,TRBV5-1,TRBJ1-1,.,TGCGCCAGCAGCTTGGACAGGGCGAACACTGAAGCTTTCTTT,CASSLDRANTEAFF
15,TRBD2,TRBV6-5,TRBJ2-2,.,TGTGCCAGCACCCCGACTAGCGGGGGGACCGGGGAGCTGTTTTTT,CASTPTSGGTGELFF
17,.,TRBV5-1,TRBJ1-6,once,TGCGCCAGCAGCCTCGAGCCCCAACTAAGGCGGGGATCACCCCTCCACTTT,CASSLEPQLRRGSPLHF
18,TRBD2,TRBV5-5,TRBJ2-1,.,TGTGCCAGCAGCAATGGACTAGCGGGGGGGATTAATTACAATGAGCAGTTCTTC,CASSNGLAGGINYNEQFF
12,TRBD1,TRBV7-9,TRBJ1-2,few,TGTGCCAGCAGCCCACGACAGGGGGGCTACACCTTC,CASSPRQGGYTF
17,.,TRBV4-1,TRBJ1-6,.,TGCGCCAGCAGCCAAGGGTATTCCAGGGGAAATAATTCACCCCTCCACTTT,CASSQGYSRGNNSPLHF
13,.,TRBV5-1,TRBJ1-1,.,TGCGCCAGCAGCTTCGGCAGGGGCACTGAAGCTTTCTTT,CASSFGRGTEAFF
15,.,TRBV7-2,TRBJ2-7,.,TGTGCCAGCAGTTTAGGGCGAGGGGGGGGCTACGAGCAGTACTTC,CASSLGRGGGYEQYF
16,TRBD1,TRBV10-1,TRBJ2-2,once,TGCGCCAGCAGTCCCCTGGACAGGGTGAACACCGGGGAGCTGTTTTTT,CASSPLDRVNTGELFF
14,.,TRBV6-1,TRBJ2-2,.,TGTGCCAGCAGTGAACTCGGGGACACCGGGGAGCTGTTTTTT,CASSELGDTGELFF
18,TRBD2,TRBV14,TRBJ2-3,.,TGTGCCAGCAGCCAAGTGGTTGCGGGGGGGGAAGGGACAGATACGCAGTATTTT,CASSQVVAGGEGTDTQYF
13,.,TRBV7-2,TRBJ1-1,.,TGTGCCAGCAGCCCCTTCAGGGGCACTGAAGCTTTCTTT,CASSPFRGTEAFF
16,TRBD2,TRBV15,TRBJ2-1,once,TGTGCCACCAGCCCGTATGGCTCTAGCGGGTACAATGAGCAGTTCTTC,CATSPYGSSGYNEQFF
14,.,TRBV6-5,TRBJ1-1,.,TGTGCCAGCAGTTACGGTATCACTGGACAGGAAGCTTTCTTT,CASSYGITGQEAFF
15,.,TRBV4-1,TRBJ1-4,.,TGCGCCAGCAGCCAAGATTGGAGCACGGGGGAAAAACTGTTTTTT,CASSQDWSTGEKLFF
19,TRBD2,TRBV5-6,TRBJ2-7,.,TGTGCCAGCAGCTTGGACCTCCCGGGACTAGCGGGGGGGCGGGGCGAGCAGTACTTC,CASSLDLPGLAGGRGEQYF
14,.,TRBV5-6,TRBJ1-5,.,TGTGCCAGCAGCTTGGGATTCGGGGGTCAGCCCCAGCATTTT,CASSLGFGGQPQHF
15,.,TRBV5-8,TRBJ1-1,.,TGTGCCAGCACCCACCCCCGGACAACGAACACTGAAGCTTTCTTT,CASTHPRTTNTEAFF
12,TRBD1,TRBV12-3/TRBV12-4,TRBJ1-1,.,TGTGCCAGCAGTTTGGGACAGTCTGAAGCTTTCTTT,CASSLGQSEAFF
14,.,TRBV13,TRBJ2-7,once,TGTGCCAGCAGCTTAGGGCAGGGACTCTACGAGCAGTACTTC,CASSLGQGLYEQYF
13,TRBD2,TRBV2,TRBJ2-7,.,TGTGCCAGCAGGCTAGCGGGCTCCTACGAGCAGTACTTC,CASRLAGSYEQYF
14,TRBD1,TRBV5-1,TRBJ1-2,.,TGCGCCAGCGGGCCCATTGACAGGGGTAGGGGCTACACCTTC,CASGPIDRGRGYTF
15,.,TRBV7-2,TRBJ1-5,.,TGTGCCAGCAGCTTAGTGGTACTTAGCAATCAGCCCCAGCATTTT,CASSLVVLSNQPQHF
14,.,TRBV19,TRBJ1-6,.,TGTGCCAGTAATGGGGGCAGGGTAGATTCACCCCTCCACTTT,CASNGGRVDSPLHF
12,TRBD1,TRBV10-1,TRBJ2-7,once,TGCGCCAGCAGTTCCGGGACAGGCGAGCAGTACTTC,CASSSGTGEQYF
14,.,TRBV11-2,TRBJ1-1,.,TGTGCCAGCAGCTCACACAGGGACGCCGCTGAAGCTTTCTTT,CASSSHRDAAEAFF
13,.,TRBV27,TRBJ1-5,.,TGTGCCAGCAGTTTTTCTTTGAATCAGCCCCAGCATTTT,CASSFSLNQPQHF
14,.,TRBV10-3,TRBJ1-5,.,TGTGCCATCAGTGTTAGCGGGGGAAATCAGCCCCAGCATTTT,CAISVSGGNQPQHF
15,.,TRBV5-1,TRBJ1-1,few,TGCGCCAGCAGCACAGGCCTCGGAGCGAACACTGAAGCTTTCTTT,CASSTGLGANTEAFF
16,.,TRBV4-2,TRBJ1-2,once,TGTGCCAGCAGCCCCCATTTAGTTACAGAGAACTATGGCTACACCTTC,CASSPHLVTENYGYTF